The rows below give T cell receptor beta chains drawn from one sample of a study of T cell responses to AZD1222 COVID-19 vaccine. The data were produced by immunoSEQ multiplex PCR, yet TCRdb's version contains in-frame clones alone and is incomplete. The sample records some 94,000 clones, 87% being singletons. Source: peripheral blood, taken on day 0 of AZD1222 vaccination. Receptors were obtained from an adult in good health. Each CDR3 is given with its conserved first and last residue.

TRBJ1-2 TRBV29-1 CSVDEQLYGYTF
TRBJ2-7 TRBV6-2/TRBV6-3 CASSDRYEQYF
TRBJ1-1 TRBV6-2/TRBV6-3 CASSYDRTGLNTEAFF
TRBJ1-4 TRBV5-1 CASSLQQGDEKLFF
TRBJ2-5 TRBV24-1 CATSDQGRGEETQYF
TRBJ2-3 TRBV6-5 CASRLGDTQYF
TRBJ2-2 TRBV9 CASSVGTGSTGELFF
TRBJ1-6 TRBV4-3 CASSPVGQGGSPLHF
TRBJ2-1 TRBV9 CASSVSGGLPNNEQFF
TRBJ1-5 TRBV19 CASSIREGSNQPQHF
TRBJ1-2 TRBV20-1 CSASSKGQGRYDGYTF
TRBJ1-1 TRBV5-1 CASSLEFTSEAFF
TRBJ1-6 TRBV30 CAWSVPWGGNSPLHF
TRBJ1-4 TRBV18 CASRRDRGSEKLFF
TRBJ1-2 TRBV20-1 CSASSGRDIYGYTF
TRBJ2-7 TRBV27 CAAGPFVYEQYF
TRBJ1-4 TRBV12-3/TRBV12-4 CASTPGEKLFF
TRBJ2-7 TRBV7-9 CASSLGTGFYEQYF
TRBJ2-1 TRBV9 CASSGGPGRISYNERFF
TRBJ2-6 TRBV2 CASSDHGQARANVLTF
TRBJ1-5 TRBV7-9 CASSLARGTGDSQPQHF
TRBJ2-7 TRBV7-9 CASSLQGVGYEQYF
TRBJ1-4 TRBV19 CASDNERLSRGKLFF
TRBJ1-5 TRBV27 CASRPEAGAQPQHF
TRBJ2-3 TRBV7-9 CASSPDRAADTQYF
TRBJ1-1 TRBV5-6 CASSGGTGGGAFF
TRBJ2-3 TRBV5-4 CASSSPPDTQYF
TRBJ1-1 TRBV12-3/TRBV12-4 CASGPVGFTEAFF